This paragraph reports one TCR beta chain. Its antigen is not known. TCRbeta library preparation incorporated unique molecular identifiers. TCRdb ran MiXCR on the PCR reads and lists one entry per CDR3 protein. Found here are more than 200,000 distinct CDR3 sequences, about 25% of them singletons; the top ten hold about 2.6%. The length of the CDR3 is 16 residues. CDR1 and CDR2 (germline): MDHEN, SYDVKM. V dropped 0 bases and J dropped 0 bases, with 12 bases sitting between them. The source of the sample is a study of T-cell reconstitution after alpha-beta-depleted transplantation in children. Study conclusions and caveats: Some patients' high day-60 TCRbeta diversity was traced to surviving recipient T cells and thymic progenitors. Two months or so post-transplant, alpha-beta T cells reportedly derived from several hundred expanded graft clones. One year after transplant, T-cell counts and diversity came mostly from newly produced T cells.

This sequence joins TRBV28 and TRBJ2-7; TRBD2 might be the D (6 bases). The TCR comes from a girl aged 2 to 10 with Fanconi anemia, due to receive a stem cell transplant. The source material was PBMCs, sampled before TCRalphabeta/CD19-depleted stem cell transplant. CDR3 amino acids: CASSLWEGLISYEQYF. CDR3 nucleotides: TGTGCCAGCAGTTTATGGGAGGGGTTAATCTCCTACGAGCAGTACTTC.